This TCR beta chain was sequenced in a study of neurological immune-mediated disorders. Broader study findings: CDR3 amino acid sequences found in expanded clones were never shared across subjects, suggesting private repertoires in all groups. Repertoires from 18 of 34 multiple sclerosis patients grouped phylogenetically into a related-CDR3 cluster, suggesting a possible signature.

Ten or more counts support this clonotype. Its antigen is unknown. The V and J ends lost 3 bases and 4 bases, in that order; junction bases with no gene match: 6. The CDR3 sequence is 15 residues long. Per germline, CDR1 SGHRS and CDR2 YFSETQ. TCRdb re-derived calls from the 5' RACE reads in MiXCR, one entry per CDR3 protein. The sample has some 70,000 distinct CDR3 sequences, 3% to 4% seen once. The receptor was isolated from a middle-aged man with multiple sclerosis. The sample comprised PBMCs. This sequence joins TRBV5-1 and TRBJ1-2; 10 nucleotides match TRBD1. Here the CDR3 DNA reads TGCGCCAGCAGCTGGGACAGGGGCTCGGGCTATGGCTACACCTTC. It is translated as CASSWDRGSGYGYTF.